This T cell receptor (beta chain) is drawn from a study of shared clonotypes between healthy human individuals. Study-wide context: Three plates were used per donor for CD4 naive, three for CD4 memory, two for CD8 naive and one for CD8 memory. Study-wide findings and caveats: Naive subsets usually exceeded memory subsets in estimated richness.

Germline V gene lookup returns CDR1 SGHVS and CDR2 FNYEAQ. The CDR3 is 12 amino acids. J lost 13 bases, V lost 4 bases, and 6 bases had no gene match. CD45RO-negative cells were positively selected for CCR7, leaving out terminally differentiated effector memory CD45RA+ cells. The table came from immunoSEQ multiplex PCR; TCRdb's copy has only in-frame clones and leaves some out. Of about 590,000 clones listed, 95% are singletons. A word on this clone: The antigen is undetermined.

Sequenced sample: naive CD8+ T cells sorted from blood. The TCR originated in a woman aged 30 to 39 in good health. The chain joins TRBV7-6 to TRBJ1-4; 7 bases line up with TRBD1. The CDR3 DNA is TGTGCCAGCAGCTCAGGACAGGCTCCACTGTTTTTT. This codes for CASSSGQAPLFF.